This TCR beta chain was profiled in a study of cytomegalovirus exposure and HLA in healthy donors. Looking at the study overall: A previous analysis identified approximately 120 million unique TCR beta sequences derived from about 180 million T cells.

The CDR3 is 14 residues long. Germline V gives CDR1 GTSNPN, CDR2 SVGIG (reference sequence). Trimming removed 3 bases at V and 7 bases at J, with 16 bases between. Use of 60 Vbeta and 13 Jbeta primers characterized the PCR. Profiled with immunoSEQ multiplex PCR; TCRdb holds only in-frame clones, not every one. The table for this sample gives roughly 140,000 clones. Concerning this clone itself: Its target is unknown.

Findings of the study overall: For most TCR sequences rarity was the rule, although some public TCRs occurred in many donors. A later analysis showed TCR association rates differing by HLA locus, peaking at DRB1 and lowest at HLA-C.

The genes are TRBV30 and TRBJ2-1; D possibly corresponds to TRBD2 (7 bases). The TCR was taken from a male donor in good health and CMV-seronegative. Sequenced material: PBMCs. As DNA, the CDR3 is TGTGCCTGGAGGAAGGAGGGGGGGCGAAATGAGCAGTTCTTC. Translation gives CAWRKEGGRNEQFF.